Presented here are 20 T cell receptor beta chains from one specimen sequenced in a study of T cell repertoires in aging, cancer and after chemotherapy. A mixed TRB-A/B primer pool amplified rearranged TRB by multiplex touch-down PCR. From the multiplex PCR reads, TCRdb called clonotypes with MiXCR, one entry per CDR3 protein. The table has approximately 6,400 distinct CDR3 sequences, approximately 20% seen once. Peripheral blood genomic DNA, not sorted cells or RNA, was the template. Sequenced material: blood. The source of these receptors is a human donor in good health.

Relative to its sample, this clonotype is medium-sized. The chain links TRBV7-6 to TRBJ1-3, with D perhaps TRBD1 (5 bases). The CDR3 has 16 residues. Germline CDR1 SGHVS, CDR2 FNYEAQ. The V and J ends lost 5 bases and 4 bases respectively, with 18 bases between them. CDR3 coding DNA: TGTGCCAGCAGCGAGATGGAGGCAGGGACGGGAAACACCATATATTTT. Amino acids: CASSEMEAGTGNTIYF.

By share, this clonotype counts as medium-sized (0.01 to 0.1%). The chain has TRBV11-2 and TRBJ2-7; possible D gene TRBD1, 6 bases. Per the germline V gene, CDR1 is SGHAT and CDR2 is FQNNGV. The CDR3 extends over 14 amino acids. V was shortened by 1 base and J by 4 bases, with 11 bases between the two germline ends. The CDR3 is CASSLALDSYEQYV. In DNA form, the CDR3 reads TGTGCCAGCAGCTTAGCTCTGGACAGTTACGAGCAGTACGTC.

Judged by abundance, this clonotype is medium-sized. The chain combines TRBV6-2 or TRBV6-3 with TRBJ2-3, with 15 bases lining up with TRBD2. V trimming: 4 bases; J trimming: 4 bases; junction bases outside the gene matches: 9. The CDR3 has 18 amino acids. Per germline, CDR1 MNHEY and CDR2 SVGEGT. The chain's CDR3 is CASSSTGLAGGQSDTQYF. DNA for the CDR3: TGTGCCAGCAGTTCCACTGGACTAGCGGGGGGGCAGTCAGATACGCAGTATTTT.

Turning to this clonotype: This may come from a read error, since a much larger clone is one base off. The chain combines TRBV5-1 with TRBJ1-1; D may be TRBD1 (5 bases). Germline lookup yields CDR1 SGHRS and CDR2 YFSETQ. This CDR3 region has 13 residues. DNA for the CDR3: TGCGCCAGCAGCTCCAGACAGAACACTGAAGCTTCCTTT. Translating gives CASSSRQNTEASF.

CDR3 loop: CSAAWGHEQYF. The CDR3 nucleotides are TGCAGTGCTGCCTGGGGCCACGAGCAGTACTTC. The V call is TRBV20-1, the J call TRBJ2-7; a weak D match, TRBD1 (5 bases). Trimming took 5 bases from V and 5 from J, leaving 10 bases between them. The germline gives CDR1 DFQATT, CDR2 SNEGSKA (reference sequence). The CDR3 sequence is 11 residues long.

By its share, this clonotype is medium-sized. The gene calls are TRBV5-4 and TRBJ1-1; possibly TRBD1 for D (5 bases). Looked up from germline, CDR1 is SGHNT and CDR2 is YYREEE (reference sequence). The germline V and J ends were trimmed by 4 bases and 6 bases, with 13 bases remaining between them. This CDR3 region has 13 residues. Here the CDR3 DNA reads TGTGCCAGCAGCCCCTACGGGGGAGCTGAAGCTTTCTTT. Protein sequence: CASSPYGGAEAFF.

Turning to this clonotype: A much bigger clone sits one base away, suggesting this may be a read error. The CDR3 end shows no conserved phenylalanine or tryptophan, and so a read error is likely. V usage is TRBV30 and J usage is TRBJ2-1, with D perhaps matching TRBD2 (6 bases). The CDR3 has 15 amino acids. Trimming stripped 0 bases from V and 8 bases from J, with 17 bases between. The germline gives CDR1 GTSNPN, CDR2 SVGIG (reference sequence). CDR3 sequence (DNA): TGTGCCTGGAGTGTAGGGACTCTTGTTTTCTATGAGCAGTTCTCC. Its protein product is CAWSVGTLVFYEQFS.

By share of the sample, this clonotype is medium-sized (0.01 to 0.1%). J is TRBJ1-3 and V is TRBV5-8, with 8 bases aligning to TRBD1. The CDR3 runs 16 residues. CDR1 is SGHTS, CDR2 YDEGEE, per germline. V dropped 4 bases and J dropped 3; count of bases not matched to a gene: 9. Here the CDR3 DNA reads TGTGCCAGCAGCCGCGGGACAGGCAGAAGTGGAAACACCATATATTTT. Translated: CASSRGTGRSGNTIYF.

By sample share, this clonotype is medium-sized. The genes are TRBV12-3 or TRBV12-4 and TRBJ1-1; TRBD1 is a possible D gene (6 bases). The V gene lost 6 bases and the J gene lost 1 base, with 15 bases spanning the gap. There are 15 residues in the CDR3. CDR3 coding DNA: TGTGCCAGCAGCCCGTTAGGGGGGCCGAACACTGAAGCTTTCTTT. Protein product: CASSPLGGPNTEAFF.

This clonotype is classed as medium-sized. The chain combines TRBV6-5 with TRBJ1-6; D gene unclear. The germline V gene encodes CDR1 MNHEY and CDR2 SVGAGI. V dropped 7 bases and J dropped 0 bases, with 7 bases sitting between them. The CDR3 is 14 residues long. The CDR3 sequence: CASKESSYNSPLHF. DNA of the CDR3: TGTGCCAGCAAGGAGAGCTCCTATAATTCACCCCTCCACTTT.

The chain has TRBV5-1 and TRBJ1-1; D not resolved. CDR3 length: 11 amino acids. Deletions cut 4 bases from V and 3 bases from J, with 4 bases between. Germline V gene sequence: CDR1 SGHRS, CDR2 YFSETQ. The CDR3 is CASSLDTEAFF. DNA of the CDR3: TGCGCCAGCAGCCTGGACACTGAAGCTTTCTTT. The full variable domain, its missing parts supplied by reference TRBV5-1 and TRBJ1-1, is KAGVTQTPRYLIKTRGQQVTLSCSPISGHRSVSWYQQTPGQGLQFLFEYFSETQRNKGNFPGRFSGRQFSNSRSEMNVSTLELGDSALYLCASSLDTEAFFGQGTRLTVV.

In its sample, this clonotype ranks as medium-sized. The chain is built from TRBV20-1 and TRBJ2-3, with TRBD2 identical over 7 bases. V trimming: 5 bases; J trimming: 4 bases; junction bases outside the gene matches: 6. The CDR3 length is 13 residues. The germline V gene has CDR1 DFQATT and CDR2 SNEGSKA (reference sequence). CDR3 sequence (DNA): TGCAGTGCTTGGGCGGGAGCATCAGATACGCAGTATTTT. Its translation: CSAWAGASDTQYF.

In its sample, this clonotype ranks as medium-sized. CDR3 nucleotides: TGTGCCAGCAGTTACGGACAAAATCAGCCCCAGCATTTT. As protein: CASSYGQNQPQHF. V usage is TRBV6-5 and J usage is TRBJ1-5; TRBD1 might be the D (5 bases). Germline CDR1 is MNHEY and CDR2 is SVGAGI. V gave up 2 bases and J gave up 4 bases, with 6 bases separating them. The CDR3 consists of 13 residues.

Judged by abundance, this clonotype is medium-sized (0.01 to 0.1%). The chain uses TRBV19 and TRBJ1-6; the D is unclear. V shed 3 bases and J shed 6 bases, with 3 bases lying between them. Germline V gene data show CDR1 as LNHDA and CDR2 as SQIVND (reference sequence). This CDR3 is 12 amino acids long. The CDR3 bases are TGTGCCAGTAGTATTATTAATTCACCCCTCCACTTT. Translating it yields CASSIINSPLHF. The whole variable domain, filled in from reference TRBV19 and TRBJ1-6, reads DGGITQSPKYLFRKEGQNVTLSCEQNLNHDAMYWYRQDPGQGLRLIYYSQIVNDFQKGDIAEGYSVSREKKESFPLTVTSAQKNPTAFYLCASSIINSPLHFGNGTRLTVT.

By share of the sample, this clonotype is medium-sized. The genes are TRBV6-1 and TRBJ1-2; 10 bases fit TRBD1. Germline V gene lookup returns CDR1 MNHNS and CDR2 SASEGT. The CDR3 length is 16 residues. The V gene end was trimmed by 6 bases and the J gene end by 3 bases; junction bases not matched to a gene: 10. In nucleotides, the CDR3 is TGTGCCAGCAGGATGGACAGGGGGTACGTTTACTATGGCTACACCTTC. Translation gives CASRMDRGYVYYGYTF.

The rearrangement uses TRBV5-6 and TRBJ2-5; maybe TRBD2 (6 bases). V dropped 0 bases and J dropped 7 bases, with 7 bases sitting between them. The length of the CDR3 is 12 residues. Germline V gives CDR1 SGHDT, CDR2 YYEEEE. CDR3: CASSLEEGTQYF. The CDR3 DNA sequence: TGTGCCAGCAGCTTGGAGGAGGGGACCCAGTACTTC.

Only one count was recorded for this clonotype. The gene calls are TRBV9 and TRBJ2-7, with D perhaps TRBD2 (6 bases). This CDR3 comprises 14 residues. V gave up 3 bases and J gave up 0 bases, with 10 bases separating them. Germline V gene data show CDR1 as SGDLS and CDR2 as YYNGEE. CDR3 DNA sequence: TGTGCCAGCAGCGCGTGGGACTCCTCCTACGAGCAGTACTTC. It translates to CASSAWDSSYEQYF.

This clonotype is medium-sized (0.01 to 0.1%). V and J are TRBV7-2 and TRBJ2-2; 11 positions match TRBD2. The CDR3 is 18 amino acids. From germline, CDR1 is SGHTA and CDR2 FQGNSA. V was clipped by 3 bases and J by 1 base; unmatched bases: 7. The CDR3 DNA follows: TGTGCCAGCAGCTTCCGTCCTGGACTAGCGGGGAACACCGGGGAGCTGTTTTTT. Translated, it gives CASSFRPGLAGNTGELFF.

This clonotype qualifies as medium-sized. Its ends do not fully match the called genes, so a read error is possible. As DNA, the CDR3 is TGTGGCAGCCGCGGCAGCGATAATTCACCCCTCCACTTT. It translates to CGSRGSDNSPLHF. The chain employs TRBV12-3 or TRBV12-4 and TRBJ1-6; D is undetermined. The CDR3 length is 13 residues.

By sample share, this clonotype is medium-sized. The chain has TRBV6-1 and TRBJ2-1, with 11 bases lining up with TRBD2. The V gene's germline CDR1 is MNHNS and CDR2 SASEGT. V dropped 7 bases and J dropped 2; count of bases not matched to a gene: 10. CDR3 size: 17 residues. In nucleotides, the CDR3 is TGTGCCAGCATTTGGCTAGCGGGGGGAATCACCTACAATGAGCAGTTCTTC. Translated: CASIWLAGGITYNEQFF.